The entry that follows covers one T cell receptor beta chain sequence. Its antigen is not yet known. No base-level quality is on record; no much larger clone is a single base apart. In Seattle, one collaborating source enrolled patients while the infection was active and tracked those patients longitudinally over the course of disease. The collaborating institutions used their own protocols to collect whole blood in K2EDTA tubes. For TCRbeta analysis, collaborators shipped samples as frozen whole blood, isolated PBMCs, or DNA extracted from either of those sample types. TCRbeta CDR3 regions were amplified from genomic DNA using the immunoSEQ Assay, a bias-controlled multiplex PCR. The paper's processing steps were these. The number of nucleated cells in each sample was estimated by amplification of reference gene primers within the assay. To quantify the absolute abundance of each unique TCRbeta CDR3 rearrangement, sequence reads were collapsed and filtered. For each sample, productive Simpson clonality was calculated as the square root of Simpson's diversity index across productive rearrangements. The source is immuneACCESS, and TCRdb retained only in-frame sequences with V and J called. Part of the clones is not carried over; for the studies checked, unresolved V genes explain less than half of this, and the remainder is unexplained. For V, J and clone size, that table is used; D and trimming come from the DNA. Present in this sample are about 160,000 clones, approximately 85% of which were seen just once. Over 5% of the sample belongs to the ten largest clones.

The data derive from a study of blood T cell repertoires in COVID-19 (TCRdb year 2020). Notes on the research overall: Samples from collaborators originated in the United States, Italy and Spain and spanned both the acute and convalescent phases of COVID-19. The prospective study material was composed of cDNA or gDNA derived from T cells, B-cell-depleted T cells, or PBMCs. Subjects who had been exposed to COVID-19, were actively infected with it, or had recovered from it provided the deeply sampled blood TCRbeta repertoires that made up the dataset. The repertoires were made available in a free public database intended to serve as a resource for research on the immune response to SARS-CoV-2. The samples were drawn from the first 160 participants of the ongoing ImmuneRACE study and from 1,254 subjects provided by 6 global collaborators. The sample metadata nearly always contained a de-identified subject ID, COVID-19 status, age in years and sex. Where available, HLA class I and class II types were obtained from metadata supplied by the sample provider rather than from assay-based typing.

Paper-wide results and their limitations: The amount of clinical and demographic metadata varied by source and participant and was provided uncurated.

The TCR comes from a woman aged 45-59 years with COVID-19, enrolled during active disease. The specimen sequenced was peripheral blood.

The DNA sequence is as follows: TGTGCCAGCAGCCAAGATCAGGAGACAGGGGGGGCTTTCTTT. Translation gives CASSQDQETGGAFF. The chain couples TRBV3-1 (or the pseudogene TRBV3-2) to TRBJ1-1, with 9 central nucleotides matching TRBD1. The germline V gene encodes CDR1 LGHDT and CDR2 YNNKEL (reference sequence). The CDR3 holds 14 amino acids from the cysteine to the phenylalanine. Here the CDR3 DNA is all that survives: 42 bases in frame from base 1. Trimming removed 0 bases from V and 11 bases from J; the gene matches leave 7 bases unexplained.